This entry lists 17 T cell receptor beta chains sequenced from one sample in a study of blood T cell repertoires in COVID-19. Assay used: immunoSEQ multiplex PCR; TCRdb lists only in-frame clones, some missing. The sample yields about 150,000 clones, approximately 90% seen once. The sequenced sample consisted of peripheral blood. The receptor source for this set is a woman aged 60 to 75 with active or convalescent COVID-19.

This clone occurred once. The CDR3 DNA follows: TGTGCCAGCAGTTACTCGGGCAGGGGGAATTCACCCCTCCACTTT. It is translated as CASSYSGRGNSPLHF. The V call is TRBV6-5, the J call TRBJ1-6; 7 nucleotides agree with TRBD1. Trimming removed 0 bases from V and 7 bases from J; junction bases left unmatched: 3. CDR1 and CDR2 (germline): MNHEY, SVGAGI. The CDR3 contains 15 residues.

The gene calls are TRBV6-5 and TRBJ1-1; TRBD1 agrees at 9 bases. Trimming at V came to 4 bases and at J to 4 bases, leaving 4 bases not matched to a gene. The germline V gene encodes CDR1 MNHEY and CDR2 SVGAGI. This CDR3 has 14 amino acids. The CDR3 loop reads CASSSGQGSTEAFF. CDR3 DNA: TGTGCCAGCAGTTCGGGACAGGGAAGCACTGAAGCTTTCTTT.

The chain recombines TRBV24-1 with TRBJ1-4; tentatively, D is TRBD1 (5 bases). The V gene's germline CDR1 is KGHDR and CDR2 SFDVKD. This CDR3 region has 14 residues. The V end lost 3 bases, the J end lost 8 bases, and 12 bases lay between the germline ends. This CDR3 reads CATSDGGVPEKLFF. CDR3 DNA sequence: TGTGCCACCAGTGATGGAGGGGTACCCGAAAAACTGTTTTTT.

This chain uses TRBV6-5 with TRBJ1-6; TRBD1 is a possible D gene (6 bases). The CDR3 runs 16 residues. CDR1 is MNHEY and CDR2 is SVGAGI in the germline V gene. The V and J ends lost 7 bases and 8 bases respectively, with 21 bases between them. CDR3 amino acids: CASINSAQGWDSPLHF. The CDR3, as DNA: TGTGCCAGCATTAACTCGGCGCAGGGGTGGGATTCACCCCTCCACTTT.

The chain uses TRBV4-3 and TRBJ1-2, with D perhaps TRBD1 (6 bases). CDR3 length: 13 amino acids. Germline CDR1 reads LGHNA; CDR2 reads YSLEER. With 5 bases removed from V and 6 bases from J, the gap between germline ends came to 13 bases. CDR3 sequence reads: CASSYGGGDGYTF. Here the CDR3 DNA reads TGCGCCAGCAGCTATGGGGGGGGCGATGGCTACACCTTC.

This rearrangement joins TRBV7-2 to TRBJ2-2; tentatively, D is TRBD1 (6 bases). Germline CDR1 is SGHTA and CDR2 is FQGNSA. V lost 0 bases and J 4 bases, leaving 9 bases between the germline ends. This CDR3 has 15 amino acids. The CDR3 reads CASSLAGAGTGELFF. The CDR3 DNA reads as TGTGCCAGCAGCTTAGCGGGGGCGGGCACCGGGGAGCTGTTTTTT.

The chain couples TRBV15 to TRBJ1-1; the match to TRBD1 covers 9 bases. J gave up 4 bases and V 0 bases, and 3 bases lay outside the gene matches. The germline V gene encodes CDR1 LNHNV and CDR2 YYDKDF (reference sequence). This CDR3 is 15 amino acids long. As DNA, the CDR3 is TGTGCCACCAGCAGAGAACAGGGGGCTGTCACTGAAGCTTTCTTT. Amino acids: CATSREQGAVTEAFF.

This clone was counted at least ten times. Written as DNA, the CDR3 is TGTGCCAGCAGTTACCAGGGGGTTCACAATCAGCCCCAGCATTTT. It yields the protein CASSYQGVHNQPQHF. This chain connects TRBV6-2 or TRBV6-3 to TRBJ1-5; 7 positions agree with TRBD1. The CDR3 runs to 15 residues. Unmatched junction bases numbered 4, after V lost 2 bases and J lost 3 bases. From germline, CDR1 is MNHEY and CDR2 SVGEGT.

This clone has just a few counts. The chain couples TRBV2 to TRBJ2-5; 13 nucleotides match TRBD2. The V and J ends lost 4 bases and 2 bases, in that order; junction bases with no gene match: 1. This CDR3 comprises 15 residues. Germline CDR1 reads SNHLY; CDR2 reads FYNNEI. The CDR3 protein is CASSGTSGGQETQYF. The CDR3, as DNA: TGTGCCAGCAGTGGGACTAGCGGGGGACAAGAGACCCAGTACTTC.

The chain carries TRBV19 and TRBJ1-5; D gene ambiguous. The CDR3 spans 14 residues. V was cut by 7 bases and J by 6 bases, with 16 bases left in between. The germline CDR1 and CDR2 sequences are LNHDA and SQIVND (reference sequence). For the CDR3, the DNA is TGTGCCAGTATGGGAGGATTGGCAAGTCAGCCCCAGCATTTT. Translating gives CASMGGLASQPQHF.

V and J are TRBV19 and TRBJ2-7; D is unresolved. V was trimmed by 6 bases and J by 6 bases, leaving 12 bases between them. Germline values: CDR1 LNHDA, CDR2 SQIVND (reference sequence). The CDR3 totals 12 residues. The CDR3 DNA follows: TGTGCCAGTAGCCCCGACACTGCCGAGCAGTACTTC. Translating it yields CASSPDTAEQYF.

The genes are TRBV7-2 and TRBJ2-3; D might be TRBD1 (6 bases). This CDR3 spans 11 amino acids. CDR1 is SGHTA, CDR2 FQGNSA, per germline. The V end lost 3 bases, the J end lost 13 bases, and 11 bases lay between the germline ends. CDR3 sequence reads: CASSFLQGKYF. In nucleotides, the CDR3 is TGTGCCAGCAGCTTTCTACAGGGAAAGTATTTT.

CDR3 loop: CASTRTSGYNEQFF. CDR3 sequence (DNA): TGTGCCAGCACCAGGACTAGCGGCTACAATGAGCAGTTCTTC. V and J are TRBV3-1 (or the pseudogene TRBV3-2) and TRBJ2-1; 10 bases are a match to TRBD2. Looked up from germline, CDR1 is LGHDT and CDR2 is YNNKEL (reference sequence). This CDR3 is 14 amino acids long. V gave up 7 bases and J gave up 3 bases; unmatched junction bases: 3.

This sequence joins TRBV5-6 and TRBJ1-1; D unclear. V lost 0 bases to trimming and J lost 1 base, with 7 bases between them. Looked up from germline, CDR1 is SGHDT and CDR2 is YYEEEE. This CDR3 contains 14 residues. In DNA form, the CDR3 reads TGTGCCAGCAGCTTGGGTGACAAGAACACTGAAGCTTTCTTT. It translates to CASSLGDKNTEAFF. Full variable domain (outside the CDR3, taken from reference TRBV5-6 and TRBJ1-1): DAGVTQSPTHLIKTRGQQVTLRCSPKSGHDTVSWYQQALGQGPQFIFQYYEEEERQRGNFPDRFSGHQFPNYSSELNVNALLLGDSALYLCASSLGDKNTEAFFGQGTRLTVV.

V is TRBV25-1 and J is TRBJ1-1; D is uncertain. Per the germline V gene, CDR1 is MGHDK and CDR2 is SYGVNS. This CDR3 comprises 12 residues. Between the trimmed V and J ends, which lost 8 bases and 6 bases, there was a span of 13 bases. The CDR3 is CASSRNLAEAFF. CDR3 nucleotides: TGTGCCAGCTCCCGAAATTTAGCTGAAGCTTTCTTT.

The rearrangement joins TRBV10-3 to TRBJ2-3, with 11 bases fitting TRBD2. The CDR3 spans 17 residues. Germline trimming cut 6 bases from V and 7 bases from J; bases unmatched to any gene: 15. CDR1 is ENHRY and CDR2 is SYGVKD in the germline V gene. CDR3 sequence reads: CAISPQNSGGATNTQYF. CDR3 bases: TGTGCCATCAGCCCGCAGAATAGCGGGGGGGCAACCAATACGCAGTATTTT.

This chain links TRBV6-2 or TRBV6-3 with TRBJ1-1; D is perhaps TRBD1 (5 bases). V dropped 5 bases and J dropped 1 base, with 8 bases sitting between them. The CDR3 totals 13 residues. Germline V lookup: CDR1 MNHEY, CDR2 SVGEGT. CDR3 DNA: TGTGCCAGCAGTACGACAGCGAACACTGAAGCTTTCTTT. Translating it yields CASSTTANTEAFF.